Below are 10 T cell receptor beta chains sequenced from a single sample in a study of T cell repertoires in cytomegalovirus infection. In TCRdb, the reads were re-called with MiXCR into one record per CDR3 protein. The table has 650,000 to 900,000 distinct CDR3 sequences, approximately 30% seen once. Their antigens are not known. The sample in question was cultured CD8+ T cells from PBMCs, obtained from culture after CMV antigen stimulation. The origin of the receptors is a human donor in good health (CMV status not recorded). Some clones in this sample may be carry-over from other donors' samples.

This clonotype has only a few counts. The rearrangement uses TRBV5-4 and TRBJ2-5; D is ambiguous. CDR1 SGHNT and CDR2 YYREEE come from the germline V gene (reference sequence). There are 17 residues in the CDR3. V lost 3 bases and J lost 2, with 20 bases in between. In DNA form, the CDR3 reads TGTGCCAGCAGCTACCCCGTGGCGAAGGACGGTCAAGAGACCCAGTACTTC. Translation gives CASSYPVAKDGQETQYF.

The table lists this clonotype with a few counts. The gene calls are TRBV11-1 and TRBJ2-7, with TRBD2 matching 7 bases. In germline, CDR1 is SGHAT, CDR2 FQDESV (reference sequence). The J segment lost 3 bases and the V segment lost 4 bases, leaving 9 bases of the junction unmatched. This CDR3 has 15 residues. In nucleotides, the CDR3 is TGTGCCAGCAGCTCTGGGGGGGAACCTATCTACGAGCAGTACGTC. Amino acid sequence: CASSSGGEPIYEQYV.

This clonotype was recorded many times. The chain is built from TRBV6-1 and TRBJ1-3; the D is unclear. Germline loops: CDR1 MNHNS, CDR2 SASEGT. The CDR3 length is 16 residues. V was cut by 4 bases and J by 0 bases, with 13 bases left in between. The CDR3 nucleotides read TGTGCCAGCAGTGTTTACCGGGAGAGCTCTGGAAACACCATATATTTT. It translates to CASSVYRESSGNTIYF.

The chain couples TRBV12-5 to TRBJ2-7; D unresolved. In germline, CDR1 is LGHNT, CDR2 FRNRAP. Trimming took 0 bases from V and 5 from J, leaving 5 bases between them. The length of the CDR3 is 12 residues. The CDR3 nucleotides are TGTGCTAGTGGTTTGGTTCGTAACGAGCAGTACTTC. It translates to CASGLVRNEQYF.

The chain combines TRBV19 with TRBJ2-1; D is unresolved. CDR3 size: 13 residues. V was pared by 4 bases and J by 10 bases, with 14 bases between. CDR1 and CDR2 (germline): LNHDA, SQIVND (reference sequence). This chain's CDR3 is CASSTPPGSEQFF. For the CDR3, the DNA is TGTGCCAGTAGTACCCCCCCAGGCAGCGAGCAGTTCTTC.

CDR3 sequence reads: CASSLQAEAFF. The CDR3 coding sequence is TGTGCCAGCAGTTTACAGGCTGAAGCTTTCTTT. The rearrangement joins TRBV12-3 or TRBV12-4 to TRBJ1-1, with no clear D. The CDR3 loop spans 11 amino acids. Trimming shortened V by 2 bases and J by 6 bases, and 4 bases separated the two germline ends.

The table lists this clonotype with a few counts. CDR3 loop: CASSSDRDEAFF. As DNA, the CDR3 is TGTGCCAGCAGCAGCGACAGGGATGAAGCTTTCTTT. J is TRBJ1-1 and V is TRBV7-9, with TRBD1 identical over 7 bases. CDR3 length: 12 amino acids. V shed 5 bases and J 7 bases; nucleotides not matched to a gene: 4. Germline values: CDR1 SEHNR, CDR2 FQNEAQ (reference sequence).

The chain combines TRBV2 with TRBJ1-2, with TRBD1 matching 7 bases. The CDR3 runs to 14 residues. The ends lost 10 bases at V and 5 bases at J; junction bases unmatched: 13. The germline V gene encodes CDR1 SNHLY and CDR2 FYNNEI. DNA for the CDR3: TGTGCCACTGTAACTACAGGGGCGAGTTATGGCTACACCTTC. Translation gives CATVTTGASYGYTF.

This clonotype occurred many times. The rearrangement uses TRBV7-2 and TRBJ2-1; tentative D call: TRBD2 (5 bases). Germline loops: CDR1 SGHTA, CDR2 FQGNSA. Trimming stripped 0 bases from V and 9 bases from J, with 12 bases between. The CDR3 loop spans 14 amino acids. The CDR3 reads CASSLAQGSVEQFF. As DNA, the CDR3 is TGTGCCAGCAGCTTAGCGCAAGGGAGCGTTGAGCAGTTCTTC. Drawing the rest from reference TRBV7-2 and TRBJ2-1, the complete variable domain is GAGVSQSPSNKVTEKGKDVELRCDPISGHTALYWYRQSLGQGLEFLIYFQGNSAPDKSGLPSDRFSAERTGGSVSTLTIQRTQQEDSAVYLCASSLAQGSVEQFFGPGTRLTVL.

This clonotype has more than one count but fewer than ten. This chain joins TRBV29-1 and TRBJ2-7; possibly TRBD1 for D (6 bases). The length of the CDR3 is 16 residues. CDR1 and CDR2 from the germline V gene are SQVTM and ANQGSEA. Trimming took off 5 bases at V and 5 bases at J, with 25 bases between the two ends. The CDR3 loop reads CSVPNSKGQGMDEQYF. The CDR3 bases are TGCAGCGTTCCCAATTCTAAAGGTCAGGGGATGGACGAGCAGTACTTC.